Listed below are T cell receptor beta chains from one sample, sequenced in a study of CD8+CD57+ T cells in acquired aplastic anemia. In TCRdb, the reads were re-called with MiXCR into one record per CDR3 protein. Of roughly 160,000 distinct CDR3 sequences listed, approximately 60% were seen once; the top ten hold roughly 44%. Sequencing was carried out using sorted CD4+, CD8+, or CD8+CD57+ T cells (not recorded which) from PBMCs. The receptors originated from a human donor in good health. Both conserved end residues are part of each CDR3. The D gene is left open where the match is weak. Part of the rows lack a size; the others show once, few, many or a class for expanded clones.

V gene	D gene	J gene	clone size	CDR3 protein	CDR3 DNA
TRBV11-2	TRBD2	TRBJ2-7	few	CASSRTSGDEQYF	TGTGCCAGCAGCAGGACTAGCGGCGACGAGCAGTACTTC
TRBV9	TRBD2	TRBJ2-5	-	CASKVSGYQETQYF	TGTGCCAGCAAGGTTAGCGGGTACCAAGAGACCCAGTACTTC
TRBV6-1	-	TRBJ1-2	-	CASSVGGSYGYTF	TGTGCCAGCAGTGTAGGGGGGAGCTATGGCTACACCTTC
TRBV20-1	-	TRBJ2-5	once	CSAWTGRETQYF	TGCAGTGCTTGGACTGGACGAGAGACCCAGTACTTC
TRBV19	-	TRBJ1-2	-	CASSVSSGFRGYTF	TGTGCCAGTAGCGTGAGCTCAGGGTTTCGTGGCTACACCTTC
TRBV20-1	-	TRBJ2-7	-	CSARELSYEQYF	TGCAGTGCTAGAGAGCTGTCCTACGAGCAGTACTTC
TRBV7-2	-	TRBJ2-1	-	CASSQRQVKQFF	TGTGCCAGCAGCCAAAGACAGGTGAAGCAGTTCTTC
TRBV6-2/TRBV6-3	TRBD2	TRBJ2-5	-	CASRELAGAGETQYF	TGTGCCAGCAGAGAACTAGCGGGGGCTGGGGAGACCCAGTACTTC
TRBV19	-	TRBJ2-1	-	CASSNQGWYNEQFF	TGTGCCAGTAGTAACCAGGGTTGGTACAATGAGCAGTTCTTC
TRBV7-2	TRBD1	TRBJ1-2	-	CASSTDRGPGGFGYTF	TGTGCCAGCAGCACAGACAGGGGTCCGGGCGGGTTTGGCTACACCTTC
TRBV25-1	-	TRBJ1-6	-	CASSESGLRSPLHF	TGTGCCAGCAGTGAATCGGGCCTTCGGTCACCCCTCCACTTT
TRBV5-5	-	TRBJ1-1	many	CASSLIQRDTEAFF	TGTGCCAGCAGCTTGATCCAGAGGGACACTGAAGCTTTCTTT
TRBV10-3	TRBD1	TRBJ2-7	-	CAISPGQGGLEQYF	TGTGCCATCAGTCCGGGACAGGGAGGCCTCGAGCAGTACTTC
TRBV19	-	TRBJ1-5	-	CASSIVPPVINQPQHF	TGTGCCAGTAGTATAGTCCCCCCGGTCATCAATCAGCCCCAGCATTTT
TRBV19	TRBD2	TRBJ2-3	-	CASSKGTSGYNEQYF	TGTGCCAGTAGTAAGGGGACTAGCGGTTACAATGAGCAGTATTTT
TRBV6-1	TRBD1	TRBJ1-2	few	CASSEGQGARGYTF	TGTGCCAGCAGTGAAGGGCAGGGGGCGCGAGGCTACACCTTC
TRBV2	-	TRBJ1-6	few	CASRPREESPLHF	TGTGCCAGCAGGCCCAGGGAGGAATCACCCCTCCACTTT
TRBV3-1	TRBD1	TRBJ2-7	many	CASSPLTGLEQYF	TGTGCCAGCAGCCCCTTGACAGGGCTCGAGCAGTACTTC
TRBV7-9	-	TRBJ2-2	once	CASSLAQGGTGELFF	TGTGCCAGCAGCTTAGCCCAGGGGGGGACCGGGGAGCTGTTTTTT
TRBV20-1	TRBD1	TRBJ1-6	many	CSARIIGTGNSPLHF	TGCAGTGCTAGAATTATCGGGACAGGCAATTCACCCCTCCACTTT
TRBV19	-	TRBJ2-3	-	CASRGRGGTWTDTQYF	TGTGCCAGTAGAGGGCGAGGCGGGACTTGGACAGATACGCAGTATTTT
TRBV10-3	TRBD1	TRBJ1-1	-	CAINPGQGAAEAFF	TGTGCCATCAATCCGGGACAGGGGGCAGCTGAAGCTTTCTTT
TRBV10-3	TRBD2	TRBJ2-2	-	CAITSGLAVNTGELFF	TGTGCCATCACCTCGGGACTAGCGGTTAACACCGGGGAGCTGTTTTTT
TRBV3-1	TRBD1	TRBJ2-3	many	CASSHPTGTVGDTQYF	TGTGCCAGCAGCCATCCTACCGGGACAGTTGGGGATACGCAGTATTTT
TRBV2	TRBD1	TRBJ2-2	-	CASMQVTGILNTGELFF	TGTGCCAGCATGCAGGTGACAGGGATCTTAAACACCGGGGAGCTGTTTTTT
TRBV19	-	TRBJ1-1	many	CASSMGEITEAFF	TGTGCCAGTAGTATGGGGGAGATCACTGAAGCTTTCTTT
TRBV5-6	-	TRBJ2-5	-	CASSSTSEGYETQYF	TGTGCCAGCAGCTCAACATCGGAGGGTTACGAGACCCAGTACTTC
TRBV7-8	TRBD1	TRBJ2-5	-	CASSSGTARTQYF	TGTGCCAGCAGCTCCGGGACAGCGAGGACCCAGTACTTC
TRBV20-1	TRBD1	TRBJ2-7	once	CSAREGQGTYEQYF	TGCAGTGCGAGAGAGGGACAGGGAACCTACGAGCAGTACTTC
TRBV24-1	-	TRBJ2-3	-	CATSALTDTQYF	TGTGCCACCAGTGCCCTTACAGATACGCAGTATTTT
TRBV7-6	TRBD1	TRBJ2-7	-	CASSPRGQEQYF	TGTGCCAGCAGCCCTCGGGGACAGGAGCAGTACTTC
TRBV15	TRBD1	TRBJ1-4	-	CATSGQVATNEKLFF	TGTGCCACCAGCGGACAGGTCGCAACTAATGAAAAACTGTTTTTT
TRBV7-9	-	TRBJ2-5	many	CASRAKTRQETQYF	TGTGCCAGCAGGGCGAAAACCCGCCAAGAGACCCAGTACTTC
TRBV7-3	TRBD1	TRBJ1-6	-	CASSLAGTGGRSPLHF	TGTGCCAGCAGCTTAGCCGGGACAGGGGGCCGTTCACCCCTCCACTTT
TRBV30	-	TRBJ2-2	few	CAWSVFAGELFF	TGTGCCTGGAGTGTGTTCGCCGGGGAGCTGTTTTTT
TRBV15	-	TRBJ2-5	-	CATSRDRGGETQYF	TGTGCCACCAGCAGAGACAGGGGAGGAGAGACCCAGTACTTC
TRBV5-8	TRBD1	TRBJ1-5	many	CASSLIVRQGADQPQHF	TGTGCCAGCAGCTTGATAGTGCGACAGGGGGCAGATCAGCCCCAGCATTTT
TRBV2	-	TRBJ1-2	many	CARQDRPYGYTF	TGTGCCCGCCAAGACAGGCCCTATGGCTACACCTTC
TRBV15	-	TRBJ1-2	many	CATSRDINRDHGYTF	TGTGCCACCAGCAGAGATATTAACAGGGATCACGGCTACACCTTC
TRBV2	-	TRBJ1-5	few	CASSDTGMDQPQHF	TGTGCCAGCAGTGACACAGGGATGGATCAGCCCCAGCATTTT
TRBV5-1	-	TRBJ2-7	-	CASSFASSYEQYF	TGCGCCAGCAGCTTCGCCAGCTCCTACGAGCAGTACTTC
TRBV5-1	TRBD2	TRBJ2-1	-	CASSLSLAGGGDEQFF	TGCGCCAGCAGCTTGTCGCTAGCGGGGGGCGGGGATGAGCAGTTCTTC
TRBV7-8	TRBD1	TRBJ2-4	once	CASSPDRAIAKNIQYF	TGTGCCAGCAGCCCCGACAGGGCCATAGCCAAAAACATTCAGTACTTC
TRBV10-3	-	TRBJ2-2	-	CAISESTPALRGTGELFF	TGTGCCATCAGTGAGTCGACTCCAGCGCTCAGAGGGACCGGGGAGCTGTTTTTT
TRBV7-2	TRBD1	TRBJ2-1	-	CASSLVSGTGAYNEQFF	TGTGCCAGCAGCTTAGTTTCCGGGACAGGAGCCTACAATGAGCAGTTCTTC